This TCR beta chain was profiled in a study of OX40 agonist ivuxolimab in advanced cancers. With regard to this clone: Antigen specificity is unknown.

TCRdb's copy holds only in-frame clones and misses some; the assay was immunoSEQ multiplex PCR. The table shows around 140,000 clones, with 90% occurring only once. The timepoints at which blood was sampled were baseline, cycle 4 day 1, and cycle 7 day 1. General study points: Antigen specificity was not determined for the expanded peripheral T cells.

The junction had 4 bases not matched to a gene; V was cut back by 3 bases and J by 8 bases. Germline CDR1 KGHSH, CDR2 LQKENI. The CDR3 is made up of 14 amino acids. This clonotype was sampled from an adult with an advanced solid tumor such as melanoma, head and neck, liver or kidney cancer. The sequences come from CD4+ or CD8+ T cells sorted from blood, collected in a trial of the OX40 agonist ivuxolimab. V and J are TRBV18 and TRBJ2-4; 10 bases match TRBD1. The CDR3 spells CASSPTGGRDIQYF. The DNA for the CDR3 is TGTGCCAGCTCACCGACAGGGGGCAGAGACATTCAGTACTTC.